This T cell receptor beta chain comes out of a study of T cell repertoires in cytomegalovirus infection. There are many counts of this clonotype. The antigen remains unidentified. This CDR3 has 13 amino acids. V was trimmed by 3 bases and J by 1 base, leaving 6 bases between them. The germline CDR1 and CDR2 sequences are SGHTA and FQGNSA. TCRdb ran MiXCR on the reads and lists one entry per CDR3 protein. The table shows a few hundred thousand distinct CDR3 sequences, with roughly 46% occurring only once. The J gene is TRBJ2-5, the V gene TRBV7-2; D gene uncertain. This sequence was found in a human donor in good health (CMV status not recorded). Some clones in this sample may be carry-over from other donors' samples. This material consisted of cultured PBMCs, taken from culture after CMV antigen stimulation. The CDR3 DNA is TGTGCCAGCAGCTTGAGAGTCCAAGAGACCCAGTACTTC. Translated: CASSLRVQETQYF.